The 13 T cell receptor beta chains reported below all come from one sample, sequenced in a study of cytomegalovirus exposure and HLA in healthy donors. A multiplex PCR was run with 60 Vbeta primers and 13 Jbeta primers. TCRdb's copy holds only in-frame clones and misses some; the assay was immunoSEQ multiplex PCR. The table records about 130,000 clones, about 78% of them present only once. The sequenced material came from PBMCs. Source of these receptors: a human donor in good health.

The rearrangement joins TRBV5-4 to TRBJ2-1, with 13 positions matching TRBD2. V gave up 2 bases and J gave up 2 bases; unmatched junction bases: 1. Per the germline V gene, CDR1 is SGHNT and CDR2 is YYREEE (reference sequence). CDR3 length: 16 residues. The CDR3 sequence is CASSLTSGRAYNEQFF. CDR3 bases: TGTGCCAGCAGCTTAACTAGCGGGAGGGCCTACAATGAGCAGTTCTTC.

The chain carries TRBV5-1 and TRBJ2-1, with 9 bases aligning to TRBD2. The V gene's germline CDR1 is SGHRS and CDR2 YFSETQ. The CDR3 totals 16 residues. After removal of 1 base from V and 0 bases from J, the junction contained 2 bases not matched to a gene. The CDR3 sequence is CASSLISGGSYNEQFF. CDR3 DNA: TGCGCCAGCAGCTTGATTAGCGGGGGCTCCTACAATGAGCAGTTCTTC.

The chain uses TRBV29-1 and TRBJ1-2, with 9 bases matching TRBD1. Germline values: CDR1 SQVTM, CDR2 ANQGSEA. This CDR3 has 11 residues. Losses at the gene ends were 7 bases for V and 8 bases for J; bases not matched to a gene: 5. The CDR3 is CSAGQGNGYTF. In DNA, the CDR3 is TGCAGCGCCGGACAGGGGAACGGCTACACCTTC.

This clone was observed a single time. V gene TRBV6-1 combines with J gene TRBJ1-2; no clear D gene. Trimming left V 5 bases short and J 1 base short, with 5 bases between. The germline CDR1 and CDR2 sequences are MNHNS and SASEGT. The CDR3 totals 12 residues. CDR3 in DNA: TGTGCCAGCAGTTCCGTTAACTATGGCTACACCTTC. Amino acid sequence: CASSSVNYGYTF.

The rearrangement joins TRBV5-6 to TRBJ1-4; D is ambiguous. Trimming removed 0 bases at V and 8 bases at J, with 8 bases between. Looked up from germline, CDR1 is SGHDT and CDR2 is YYEEEE. The CDR3 spans 13 residues. The CDR3 DNA reads TGTGCCAGCAGCTTGGACGGGGTCGAAAAACTGTTTTTT. Protein: CASSLDGVEKLFF.

The chain couples TRBV6-9 to TRBJ1-2; possibly TRBD1 for D (5 bases). The germline V and J ends were trimmed by 8 bases and 2 bases, with 18 bases remaining between them. CDR1 MNHGY and CDR2 SVAAGI come from the germline V gene. The CDR3 totals 15 residues. The chain's CDR3 is CASERWGGGNYGYTF. The DNA of the CDR3 is TGTGCCAGCGAGAGGTGGGGGGGAGGAAACTATGGCTACACCTTC.

The chain employs TRBV28 and TRBJ2-3; D might be TRBD2 (6 bases). Per the germline V gene, CDR1 is MDHEN and CDR2 is SYDVKM. The V gene lost 5 bases and the J gene lost 0 bases, with 15 bases spanning the gap. This CDR3 contains 16 residues. DNA of the CDR3: TGTGCCAGCAGTCCCGGGACTTCCTATAGCACAGATACGCAGTATTTT. This sequence encodes CASSPGTSYSTDTQYF.

This clone was picked up one time. The germline gene is not matched at one end of the junction; a read error may be the cause. The V gene is TRBV7-9, the J gene TRBJ2-3, with 9 positions matching TRBD1. The CDR3 consists of 16 residues. The germline gives CDR1 SEHNR, CDR2 FQNEAQ (reference sequence). The DNA of the CDR3 is TGTTCCAGCAGTCTGGGACAGGGTGTTTTCACAGATACGCAGTATTTT. It yields the protein CSSSLGQGVFTDTQYF.

J is TRBJ1-1 and V is TRBV7-2, with 11 bases lining up with TRBD1. Germline V CDR1 and CDR2: SGHTA, FQGNSA. The CDR3 sequence is 17 residues long. Losses at the gene ends were 2 bases for V and 4 bases for J; bases not matched to a gene: 9. CDR3 in DNA: TGTGCCAGCAGCTTAATCGGGACAGGGGGTTCGACCACTGAAGCTTTCTTT. Translating gives CASSLIGTGGSTTEAFF. Variable domain in full (rest from reference TRBV7-2 and TRBJ1-1): GAGVSQSPSNKVTEKGKDVELRCDPISGHTALYWYRQSLGQGLEFLIYFQGNSAPDKSGLPSDRFSAERTGGSVSTLTIQRTQQEDSAVYLCASSLIGTGGSTTEAFFGQGTRLTVV.

With respect to this clone: Other DNA sequences in the sample encode the same CDR3. The CDR3 loop reads CASSPPGWQYF. CDR3 sequence (DNA): TGTGCCAGCTCACCTCCAGGATGGCAGTATTTT. The gene calls are TRBV18 and TRBJ2-3; D gene uncertain. The V gene's germline CDR1 is KGHSH and CDR2 LQKENI. V gave up 3 bases and J gave up 11 bases, with 9 bases separating them. This CDR3 spans 11 amino acids.

The genes are TRBV15 and TRBJ2-1; possible D gene TRBD2, 5 bases. This CDR3 region has 16 residues. Germline-derived CDR1 and CDR2 are LNHNV and YYDKDF (reference sequence). V was cut by 3 bases and J by 0 bases, with 12 bases left in between. The CDR3 sequence is CATSRSGLTSYNEQFF. The CDR3 nucleotides read TGTGCCACCAGCAGGTCAGGACTGACCTCCTACAATGAGCAGTTCTTC.

V and J are TRBV7-9 and TRBJ2-3, with TRBD2 identical over 8 bases. From germline, CDR1 is SEHNR and CDR2 FQNEAQ (reference sequence). J gave up 5 bases and V 2 bases, and 6 bases lay outside the gene matches. This CDR3 contains 15 residues. The CDR3 DNA reads as TGTGCCAGCAGCTTATCCGGGGGGGCGGTAGATACGCAGTATTTT. Translated: CASSLSGGAVDTQYF.

This chain joins TRBV9 and TRBJ2-7; possibly TRBD1 for D (5 bases). Germline values: CDR1 SGDLS, CDR2 YYNGEE. The CDR3 covers 14 residues. The ends were cut back, 0 bases at V and 4 bases at J, with 11 bases in the middle. This CDR3 reads CASSVEDTTYEQYF. CDR3 coding DNA: TGTGCCAGCAGCGTAGAGGACACAACATACGAGCAGTACTTC.